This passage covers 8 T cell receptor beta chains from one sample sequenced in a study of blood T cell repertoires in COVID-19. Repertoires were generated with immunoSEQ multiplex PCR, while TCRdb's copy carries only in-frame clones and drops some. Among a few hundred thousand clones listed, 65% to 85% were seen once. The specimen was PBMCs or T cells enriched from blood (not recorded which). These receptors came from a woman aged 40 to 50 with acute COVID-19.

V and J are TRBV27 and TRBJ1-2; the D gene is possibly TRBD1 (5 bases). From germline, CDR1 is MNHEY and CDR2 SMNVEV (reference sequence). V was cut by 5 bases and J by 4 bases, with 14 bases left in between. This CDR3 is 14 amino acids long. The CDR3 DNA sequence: TGTGCCAGCAGTATTCAGGGTCCGGGCTATGGCTACACCTTC. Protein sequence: CASSIQGPGYGYTF.

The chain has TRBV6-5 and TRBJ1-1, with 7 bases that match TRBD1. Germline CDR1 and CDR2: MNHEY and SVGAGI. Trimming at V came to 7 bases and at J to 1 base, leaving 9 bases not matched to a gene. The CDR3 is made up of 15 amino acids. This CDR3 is CASTQKTGPNTEAFF. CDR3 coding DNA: TGTGCCAGCACTCAAAAGACAGGGCCGAACACTGAAGCTTTCTTT.

CDR3: CAWSGSGEPGATDTQYF. The DNA for the CDR3 is TGTGCCTGGAGTGGGTCGGGAGAGCCCGGGGCCACAGATACGCAGTATTTT. The rearrangement uses TRBV30 and TRBJ2-3; D might be TRBD2 (6 bases). The CDR3 runs 17 residues. Looked up from germline, CDR1 is GTSNPN and CDR2 is SVGIG (reference sequence). Trimming left V 1 base short and J 2 bases short, with 19 bases between.

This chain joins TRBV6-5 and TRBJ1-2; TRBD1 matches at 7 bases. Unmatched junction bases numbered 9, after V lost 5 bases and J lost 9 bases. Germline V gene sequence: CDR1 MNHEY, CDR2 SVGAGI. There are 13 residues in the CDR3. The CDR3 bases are TGTGCCAGCAGTCCTGGACAGGCCGGGAGCTACACCTTC. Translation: CASSPGQAGSYTF.

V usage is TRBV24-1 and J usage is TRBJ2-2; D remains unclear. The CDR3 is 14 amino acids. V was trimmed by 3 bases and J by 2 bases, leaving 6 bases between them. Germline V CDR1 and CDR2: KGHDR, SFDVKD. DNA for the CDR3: TGTGCCACCAGTGATCGCGGAAACACCGGGGAGCTGTTTTTT. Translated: CATSDRGNTGELFF.

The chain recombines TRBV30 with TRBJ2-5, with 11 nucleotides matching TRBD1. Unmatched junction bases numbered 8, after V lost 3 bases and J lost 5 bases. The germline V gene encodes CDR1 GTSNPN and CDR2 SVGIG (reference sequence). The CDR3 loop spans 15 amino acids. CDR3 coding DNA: TGTGCCTGGAGCCGGACAGGGGGCTATGAGGAGACCCAGTACTTC. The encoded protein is CAWSRTGGYEETQYF.

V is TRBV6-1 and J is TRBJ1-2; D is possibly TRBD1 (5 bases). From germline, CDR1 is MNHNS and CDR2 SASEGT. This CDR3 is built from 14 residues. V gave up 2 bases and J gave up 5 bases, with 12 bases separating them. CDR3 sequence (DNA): TGTGCCAGCAGTGAATCAGGGCAGGGTTATGGCTACACCTTC. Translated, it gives CASSESGQGYGYTF.

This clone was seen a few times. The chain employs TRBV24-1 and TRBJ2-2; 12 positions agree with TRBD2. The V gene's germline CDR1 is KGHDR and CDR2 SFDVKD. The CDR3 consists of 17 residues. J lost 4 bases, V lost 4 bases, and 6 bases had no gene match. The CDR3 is CATSEPTSGRFTGELFF. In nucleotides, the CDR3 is TGTGCCACCAGTGAGCCTACTAGCGGGAGGTTCACCGGGGAGCTGTTTTTT.